One sample yielded the 28 T cell receptor beta chains listed below, sequenced in a study of neoadjuvant anti-PD-1 for oral cavity cancer. Method: immunoSEQ multiplex PCR; TCRdb's copy keeps in-frame clones and lacks some. The repertoire has around 68,000 clones, about 90% of them found once; the top ten carry 2.5% to 3%. Described time point: after neoadjuvant nivolumab, at surgical resection. The sample here was PBMCs, taken after nivolumab (anti-PD-1) treatment. The receptors were gathered from a person aged 40 to 85 with oral cavity squamous cell carcinoma.

This clone was detected a few times. J is TRBJ2-7 and V is TRBV5-4; D might be TRBD1 or TRBD2, each matching 5 bases. Germline assignment: CDR1 SGHNT and CDR2 YYREEE (reference sequence). The CDR3 runs 14 residues. Trimming shortened V by 4 bases and J by 6 bases, and 17 bases separated the two germline ends. The CDR3 region has the DNA TGTGCCAGCAGCCCAGGGACGCTGAGGCCCGAGCAGTACTTC. Its protein product is CASSPGTLRPEQYF.

The gene calls are TRBV30 and TRBJ2-1; 13 bases match TRBD2. The CDR3 sequence is 14 residues long. The ends lost 2 bases at V and 8 bases at J; junction bases unmatched: 3. Germline V CDR1 and CDR2: GTSNPN, SVGIG (reference sequence). The CDR3: CAWSYGLAGDEQFF. CDR3 bases: TGTGCCTGGAGTTACGGACTAGCGGGGGATGAGCAGTTCTTC. The variable domain in full, completed from reference TRBV30 and TRBJ2-1, reads SQTIHQWPATLVQPVGSPLSLECTVEGTSNPNLYWYRQAAGRGLQLLFYSVGIGQISSEVPQNLSASRPQDRQFILSSKKLLLSDSGFYLCAWSYGLAGDEQFFGPGTRLTVL.

The V call is TRBV7-9, the J call TRBJ1-2; TRBD1 is a possible D gene (5 bases). The CDR3 has 15 amino acids. The germline V gene encodes CDR1 SEHNR and CDR2 FQNEAQ (reference sequence). Trimming pared 5 bases from V and 8 bases from J, leaving 21 bases between. CDR3 loop: CASSPRSGPLVGYTF. The DNA for the CDR3 is TGTGCCAGCAGCCCCCGGTCAGGGCCTCTAGTGGGCTACACCTTC.

This chain uses TRBV6-5 with TRBJ1-1; tentatively, D is TRBD1 (5 bases). The CDR3 has 13 residues. Trimming shortened V by 2 bases and J by 4 bases, and 8 bases separated the two germline ends. Germline values: CDR1 MNHEY, CDR2 SVGAGI. DNA of the CDR3: TGTGCCAGCAGTTACAGGGGTGGCACTGAAGCTTTCTTT. Protein product: CASSYRGGTEAFF.

V is TRBV9 and J is TRBJ1-5; maybe TRBD1 (5 bases). The V gene's germline CDR1 is SGDLS and CDR2 YYNGEE. The length of the CDR3 is 16 residues. Trimming pared 2 bases from V and 2 bases from J, leaving 14 bases between. The CDR3 spells CASSVSGAPGNQPQHF. CDR3 DNA: TGTGCCAGCAGCGTCAGTGGGGCTCCGGGCAATCAGCCCCAGCATTTT. The variable domain in full, with the rest retrieved from reference TRBV9 and TRBJ1-5, is DSGVTQTPKHLITATGQRVTLRCSPRSGDLSVYWYQQSLDQGLQFLIQYYNGEERAKGNILERFSAQQFPDLHSELNLSSLELGDSALYFCASSVSGAPGNQPQHFGDGTRLSIL.

The chain employs TRBV5-1 and TRBJ2-7; D unresolved. CDR1 and CDR2 (germline): SGHRS, YFSETQ. CDR3 length: 17 amino acids. The germline V and J ends were trimmed by 4 bases and 0 bases, with 20 bases remaining between them. CDR3 residues: CASSPRNLPHSSYEQYF. In nucleotides, the CDR3 is TGCGCCAGCAGCCCAAGGAACTTGCCCCACAGCTCCTACGAGCAGTACTTC.

The V and J genes are TRBV27 and TRBJ2-7; D is uncertain. The CDR3 has 16 amino acids. V was clipped by 5 bases and J by 2 bases, with 19 bases between them. The V gene's germline CDR1 is MNHEY and CDR2 SMNVEV (reference sequence). The CDR3 is CASSHGERRLAYEQYF. The CDR3 DNA sequence: TGTGCCAGCAGTCACGGCGAGAGGCGTCTTGCCTACGAGCAGTACTTC.

The J gene is TRBJ2-7, the V gene TRBV11-2; D is unclear. The CDR3 is 11 residues long. Looked up from germline, CDR1 is SGHAT and CDR2 is FQNNGV. Trimming took off 5 bases at V and 3 bases at J, with 5 bases between the two ends. The CDR3 coding sequence is TGTGCCAGCAGCCCAAACTACGAGCAGTACTTC. Its protein product is CASSPNYEQYF. Full variable domain (missing parts from reference TRBV11-2 and TRBJ2-7): EAGVAQSPRYKIIEKRQSVAFWCNPISGHATLYWYQQILGQGPKLLIQFQNNGVVDDSQLPKDRFSAERLKGVDSTLKIQPAKLEDSAVYLCASSPNYEQYFGPGTRLTVT.

The V gene is TRBV14, the J gene TRBJ2-1; no clear D. Germline V gives CDR1 SGHDN, CDR2 FVKESK. The CDR3 runs 15 residues. V was trimmed by 3 bases and J by 0 bases, leaving 9 bases between them. CDR3 nucleotides: TGTGCCAGCAGCCATAGTGGAAGCTCCTACAATGAGCAGTTCTTC. This encodes CASSHSGSSYNEQFF.

The chain joins TRBV11-2 to TRBJ1-2; D uncertain. The CDR3 spans 15 residues. Trimming stripped 6 bases from V and 8 bases from J, with 22 bases between. Germline-derived CDR1 and CDR2 are SGHAT and FQNNGV. The CDR3 here is CASRPLRFADGGYTF. The CDR3 bases are TGTGCCAGCAGGCCCCTCCGCTTCGCCGACGGGGGCTACACCTTC.

The chain has TRBV19 and TRBJ2-2; no firm D call. CDR1 LNHDA and CDR2 SQIVND come from the germline V gene (reference sequence). V was clipped by 7 bases and J by 1 base, with 10 bases between them. The CDR3 is 14 residues long. The CDR3 region is CASTRHKNTGELFF. DNA for the CDR3: TGTGCCAGTACAAGACACAAGAACACCGGGGAGCTGTTTTTT.

This chain uses TRBV7-9 with TRBJ1-4, with D unclear. V lost 8 bases, J lost 5 bases, and 12 bases lay in between. Germline V gives CDR1 SEHNR, CDR2 FQNEAQ (reference sequence). This CDR3 is 13 amino acids long. The CDR3: CASVPRENEKLFF. The CDR3 DNA follows: TGTGCCAGCGTCCCCCGTGAGAATGAAAAACTGTTTTTT.

This clone has a handful of counts. This chain joins TRBV10-1 and TRBJ1-2; 7 nucleotides align to TRBD1. CDR1 is WNHNN, CDR2 SYGVQD, per germline (reference sequence). V shed 0 bases and J 4 bases; nucleotides not matched to a gene: 2. The CDR3 is 14 residues long. In DNA form, the CDR3 reads TGCGCCAGCAGTGAGTCGAGGGACAGCTATGGCTACACCTTC. Translated: CASSESRDSYGYTF.

This chain links TRBV19 with TRBJ1-5; D remains ambiguous. The CDR3 covers 14 residues. Trimming took 9 bases from V and 4 from J, leaving 16 bases between them. Germline values: CDR1 LNHDA, CDR2 SQIVND (reference sequence). This chain's CDR3 is CASATRVGNQPQHF. DNA for the CDR3: TGTGCCAGCGCCACTAGGGTGGGGAATCAGCCCCAGCATTTT.

V and J are TRBV21-1 and TRBJ2-7; the table calls TRBD2, which could not be checked here. TRBV21-1 is a pseudogene segment. There are 14 residues in the CDR3. The CDR3 nucleotides read TGTGCCAGCAGCGCCCGGGATACCCCAATCGAGCAGTACTTC. This encodes CASSARDTPIEQYF.

This chain joins TRBV7-9 and TRBJ2-5; D is perhaps TRBD2 (6 bases). Looked up from germline, CDR1 is SEHNR and CDR2 is FQNEAQ (reference sequence). The CDR3 is 12 amino acids. The V and J ends lost 5 bases and 7 bases respectively, with 11 bases between them. CDR3 amino acids: CASSPLGGTQYF. CDR3 nucleotides: TGTGCCAGCAGCCCCCTGGGGGGGACCCAGTACTTC.

The genes are TRBV7-8 and TRBJ1-5; no reliable D call. Germline V CDR1 and CDR2: SGHVS, FQNEAQ. CDR3 length: 14 amino acids. Trimming stripped 8 bases from V and 7 bases from J, with 18 bases between. CDR3 loop: CASELEGRAQPQHF. For the CDR3, the DNA is TGTGCCAGCGAGTTAGAGGGAAGGGCCCAGCCCCAGCATTTT.

The rearrangement joins TRBV28 to TRBJ2-3; the D gene is possibly TRBD2 (7 bases). This CDR3 is built from 15 residues. The ends were cut back, 8 bases at V and 6 bases at J, with 21 bases in the middle. CDR1 and CDR2 from the germline V gene are MDHEN and SYDVKM. CDR3 sequence: CASYSGRGGDDTQYF. CDR3 sequence (DNA): TGTGCCAGCTATTCCGGGAGAGGGGGGGACGATACGCAGTATTTT.

Relative to its sample, this clone is medium-sized. V usage is TRBV7-9 and J usage is TRBJ1-1; D perhaps matches TRBD1 (5 bases). The ends were cut back, 4 bases at V and 5 bases at J, with 23 bases in the middle. Per germline, CDR1 SEHNR and CDR2 FQNEAQ (reference sequence). The CDR3 runs 17 residues. CDR3 nucleotides: TGTGCCAGCAGCTATCCGGACCCGGTCGGGACTGATACTGAAGCTTTCTTT. This encodes CASSYPDPVGTDTEAFF.

The chain joins TRBV28 to TRBJ2-7, with D possibly TRBD1 on 6 matching bases. Looked up from germline, CDR1 is MDHEN and CDR2 is SYDVKM. V was pared by 11 bases and J by 6 bases, with 20 bases between. The CDR3 spans 13 residues. In DNA, the CDR3 is TGTGCCCGAAAACCCCCGGACAGCAGCGAGCAGTACTTC. This translates into CARKPPDSSEQYF. Looking up the rest from reference TRBV28 and TRBJ2-7 gives the full variable domain: DVKVTQSSRYLVKRTGEKVFLECVQDMDHENMFWYRQDPGLGLRLIYFSYDVKMKEKGDIPEGYSVSREKKERFSLILESASTNQTSMYLCARKPPDSSEQYFGPGTRLTVT.

The chain employs TRBV6-5 and TRBJ2-1; 10 positions match TRBD1. From germline, CDR1 is MNHEY and CDR2 SVGAGI. This CDR3 region has 15 residues. V trimming: 5 bases; J trimming: 8 bases; junction bases outside the gene matches: 9. The CDR3 DNA sequence: TGTGCCAGCAGTCCGACAGGGGGCGCAGCCCATGAGCAGTTCTTC. This gives the protein CASSPTGGAAHEQFF.

J is TRBJ1-1 and V is TRBV28, with D possibly TRBD1 on 5 matching bases. CDR1 and CDR2 from the germline V gene are MDHEN and SYDVKM. V was clipped by 7 bases and J by 5 bases, with 14 bases between them. There are 13 residues in the CDR3. The CDR3 spells CASIRDRGTEAFF. CDR3 nucleotide sequence: TGTGCCAGCATCCGAGACAGAGGAACTGAAGCTTTCTTT.

CDR3 sequence reads: CASAPGQGYEQYF. DNA of the CDR3: TGTGCCAGCGCCCCGGGACAGGGCTACGAGCAGTACTTC. This chain joins TRBV11-3 and TRBJ2-7; 9 bases are a match to TRBD1. V was pared by 8 bases and J by 3 bases, with 5 bases of the junction left unmatched. There are 13 residues in the CDR3. The germline gives CDR1 SGHNT, CDR2 YENEEA.

V is TRBV2 and J is TRBJ1-5; tentative D call: TRBD1 (5 bases). The CDR3 spans 14 residues. Trimming took off 4 bases at V and 7 bases at J, with 14 bases between the two ends. Germline CDR1 reads SNHLY; CDR2 reads FYNNEI. Here the CDR3 reads CASSVLGAAQPQHF. The CDR3 coding sequence is TGTGCCAGCAGTGTGTTAGGGGCGGCCCAGCCCCAGCATTTT.

The chain is built from TRBV7-2 and TRBJ1-2; tentatively, D is TRBD1 (5 bases). This CDR3 contains 15 residues. V was pared by 4 bases and J by 2 bases, with 14 bases between. CDR1 and CDR2 from the germline V gene are SGHTA and FQGNSA. The CDR3 nucleotides read TGTGCCAGCAGCTCCGGTGGGGGGATGAACTATGGCTACACCTTC. Its protein product is CASSSGGGMNYGYTF.

This chain joins TRBV9 and TRBJ2-1, with 8 positions matching TRBD2. The CDR3 length is 16 residues. V dropped 1 base and J dropped 2; count of bases not matched to a gene: 5. The germline V gene has CDR1 SGDLS and CDR2 YYNGEE. The CDR3 here is CASSVFSSGAYNEQFF. In nucleotides, the CDR3 is TGTGCCAGCAGCGTATTTAGTAGCGGGGCCTACAATGAGCAGTTCTTC.

The genes are TRBV5-1 and TRBJ2-5; D possibly corresponds to TRBD2 (5 bases). Germline loops: CDR1 SGHRS, CDR2 YFSETQ. The CDR3 consists of 14 residues. V was shortened by 4 bases and J by 5 bases, with 15 bases between the two germline ends. The DNA for the CDR3 is TGCGCCAGCAGCCCGCTGGTTGCGGGTGAGACCCAGTACTTC. This encodes CASSPLVAGETQYF. The variable domain in full, completed from reference TRBV5-1 and TRBJ2-5, reads KAGVTQTPRYLIKTRGQQVTLSCSPISGHRSVSWYQQTPGQGLQFLFEYFSETQRNKGNFPGRFSGRQFSNSRSEMNVSTLELGDSALYLCASSPLVAGETQYFGPGTRLLVL.

The chain combines TRBV11-2 with TRBJ2-6, with D maybe TRBD1 (6 bases). Trimming removed 3 bases from V and 0 bases from J, with 15 bases in between. This CDR3 has 18 amino acids. Germline V gene data show CDR1 as SGHAT and CDR2 as FQNNGV. The CDR3 protein is CASSFIGRGSSGANVLTF. In nucleotides, the CDR3 is TGTGCCAGCAGCTTTATAGGCAGGGGCAGCTCTGGGGCCAACGTCCTGACTTTC.